This T cell receptor (beta chain) was sequenced in a study of T cells in Graves' hyperthyroidism and ophthalmopathy. This clonotype appeared a few times. Amplification of TCR beta CDR3 regions used RNA as the template. With the HTBI primer set, the TCR CDR3 went through a first round of RT-PCR. TCRdb recomputed calls from the multiplex PCR reads with MiXCR, one row per CDR3 protein. The repertoire holds around 540,000 distinct CDR3 sequences, approximately 16% seen once, with around 32% in the top ten. CDR3 size: 11 residues. The germline V and J ends were trimmed by 5 bases and 12 bases, with 14 bases remaining between them. CDR1 DFQATT and CDR2 SNEGSKA come from the germline V gene (reference sequence).

V usage is TRBV20-1 and J usage is TRBJ2-1; D call uncertain. The sequencing sample was made of blood. The origin of this receptor is a young woman with Graves' ophthalmopathy. CDR3 residues: CSALTRTWQFF. Here the CDR3 DNA reads TGCAGTGCTCTGACCCGCACTTGGCAGTTCTTC.